A selection of T cell receptor beta chains follows, all from one sample in a study of T cell repertoires in cytomegalovirus infection. Using its own MiXCR run on the reads, TCRdb lists one record per CDR3 protein. The table has approximately 750,000 distinct CDR3 sequences, less than 40% seen once. The sample was PBMCs. The receptors stem from a human donor in good health (CMV status not recorded). Some clones in this sample may be carry-over from other donors' samples. CDR3s include the opening cysteine and the closing phenylalanine or tryptophan. D genes are given only for firm matches. Not all rows give a size; the values are once, few, many and, for expanded clones, a class.

CDR3: CASSLPHKEQETQYF
DNA: TGTGCCAGCAGCTTACCCCACAAGGAACAAGAGACCCAGTACTTC
D: .
J: TRBJ2-5
size: many
V: TRBV7-8

CDR3: CASSLGGRGPEVGELFF
DNA: TGTGCCAGCAGCTTAGGGGGCAGGGGGCCGGAGGTTGGGGAGCTGTTTTTT
D: TRBD1
J: TRBJ2-2
size: .
V: TRBV7-2

CDR3: CSATHRGASKNIQYF
DNA: TGCAGTGCTACACACAGGGGGGCATCCAAAAACATTCAGTACTTC
D: TRBD1
J: TRBJ2-4
size: .
V: TRBV20-1

CDR3: CSAIFLGLGENQPQHF
DNA: TGCAGTGCTATCTTTCTCGGCTTGGGAGAAAATCAGCCCCAGCATTTT
D: .
J: TRBJ1-5
size: few
V: TRBV20-1

CDR3: CASSPPGARETQYF
DNA: TGTGCCAGCAGCCCTCCCGGGGCGCGGGAGACCCAGTACTTC
D: .
J: TRBJ2-5
size: .
V: TRBV11-2

CDR3: CASSPDRGHNEQFF
DNA: TGTGCCAGCTCACCCGACAGGGGCCACAATGAGCAGTTCTTC
D: TRBD1
J: TRBJ2-1
size: few
V: TRBV18

CDR3: CASSLRGLAEAFF
DNA: TGTGCCAGCAGTTTAAGGGGATTGGCTGAAGCTTTCTTT
D: .
J: TRBJ1-1
size: .
V: TRBV12-3/TRBV12-4

CDR3: CANMEAGYRGELFF
DNA: TGTGCCAACATGGAGGCGGGATATCGGGGGGAGCTGTTTTTT
D: .
J: TRBJ2-2
size: .
V: TRBV27

CDR3: CASSQGTSGRIEQYF
DNA: TGTGCCAGCAGCCAAGGGACTAGCGGGAGGATCGAGCAGTACTTC
D: TRBD2
J: TRBJ2-7
size: .
V: TRBV3-1

CDR3: CASSQLAGGDTQYF
DNA: TGCGCCAGCAGCCAGCTAGCGGGGGGAGATACGCAGTATTTT
D: TRBD2
J: TRBJ2-3
size: many
V: TRBV4-1

CDR3: CASSQDPGVENYGYTF
DNA: TGCGCCAGCAGCCAAGATCCAGGAGTGGAAAACTATGGCTACACCTTC
D: .
J: TRBJ1-2
size: many
V: TRBV4-1

CDR3: CASSLKGGWTEAFF
DNA: TGTGCCAGCAGCTTGAAAGGGGGATGGACTGAAGCTTTCTTT
D: .
J: TRBJ1-1
size: .
V: TRBV7-9

CDR3: CASSFQTGVNTEAFF
DNA: TGTGCCAGCAGCTTTCAGACAGGGGTTAACACTGAAGCTTTCTTT
D: TRBD1
J: TRBJ1-1
size: .
V: TRBV7-2

CDR3: CASKGTGPSEQYF
DNA: TGTGCCAGTAAAGGGACAGGCCCAAGCGAGCAGTACTTC
D: TRBD1
J: TRBJ2-7
size: .
V: TRBV28

CDR3: CASSLSRGRRNTEAFF
DNA: TGTGCCAGCAGCTTATCCAGGGGCAGGCGGAACACTGAAGCTTTCTTT
D: .
J: TRBJ1-1
size: .
V: TRBV7-2

CDR3: CASNLMHRVGYTF
DNA: TGTGCCAGCAATCTCATGCACCGGGTTGGCTACACCTTC
D: .
J: TRBJ1-2
size: few
V: TRBV2

CDR3: CASSLVMDKNIQYF
DNA: TGTGCCAGCAGCTTAGTCATGGACAAAAACATTCAGTACTTC
D: .
J: TRBJ2-4
size: few
V: TRBV7-2

CDR3: CASSAGQLNTEAFF
DNA: TGTGCCAGCAGTGCCGGACAGTTGAACACTGAAGCTTTCTTT
D: .
J: TRBJ1-1
size: many
V: TRBV6-1

CDR3: CASSRGHPSTDTQYF
DNA: TGTGCCAGCAGCCGGGGACACCCTAGCACAGATACGCAGTATTTT
D: .
J: TRBJ2-3
size: many
V: TRBV7-2

CDR3: CATSDSRQGSTGELFF
DNA: TGTGCCACCAGTGATTCCAGGCAGGGGAGCACCGGGGAGCTGTTTTTT
D: .
J: TRBJ2-2
size: .
V: TRBV24-1

CDR3: CASSDSPGLGSYNEQFF
DNA: TGTGCCAGCAGTGACTCGCCGGGACTAGGAAGCTACAATGAGCAGTTCTTC
D: TRBD2
J: TRBJ2-1
size: .
V: TRBV6-4

CDR3: CSARGREAGELFF
DNA: TGCAGTGCTAGGGGCAGGGAGGCCGGGGAGCTGTTTTTT
D: .
J: TRBJ2-2
size: .
V: TRBV20-1

CDR3: CASSGPGGGSNTGELFF
DNA: TGTGCCAGCAGCGGCCCGGGCGGGGGGTCGAACACCGGGGAGCTGTTTTTT
D: TRBD2
J: TRBJ2-2
size: .
V: TRBV11-2

CDR3: CASSSYKRPRGVSPLHF
DNA: TGTGCCAGCAGCTCCTACAAACGACCCCGAGGAGTCTCACCCCTCCACTTT
D: .
J: TRBJ1-6
size: few
V: TRBV7-8

CDR3: CASSLGVANYGYTF
DNA: TGTGCCAGCAGTTTAGGTGTGGCGAACTATGGCTACACCTTC
D: .
J: TRBJ1-2
size: few
V: TRBV12-3/TRBV12-4

CDR3: CASSLEPTGSDTQYF
DNA: TGTGCCAGCAGCTTAGAACCCACAGGGTCAGATACGCAGTATTTT
D: .
J: TRBJ2-3
size: few
V: TRBV7-6

CDR3: CASSLGARGETQYF
DNA: TGTGCCAGCAGCTTGGGGGCGCGCGGAGAGACCCAGTACTTC
D: .
J: TRBJ2-5
size: few
V: TRBV7-2

CDR3: CASSLTGDPNQPQHF
DNA: TGTGCCAGCAGTTTAACAGGGGATCCGAATCAGCCCCAGCATTTT
D: TRBD1
J: TRBJ1-5
size: few
V: TRBV12-3/TRBV12-4

CDR3: CASTSTGGSHEQYF
DNA: TGTGCCAGCACTTCGACAGGGGGCAGCCACGAGCAGTACTTC
D: TRBD1
J: TRBJ2-7
size: few
V: TRBV6-2/TRBV6-3

CDR3: CASSLAGTAPRETQYF
DNA: TGTGCCAGCAGCCTAGCCGGGACAGCCCCCCGGGAGACCCAGTACTTC
D: TRBD1
J: TRBJ2-5
size: .
V: TRBV11-2

CDR3: CASSTRLAGGFSSYNEQFF
DNA: TGTGCCAGTAGTACCCGACTAGCGGGAGGCTTTAGTTCCTACAATGAGCAGTTCTTC
D: TRBD2
J: TRBJ2-1
size: .
V: TRBV19

CDR3: CASSHGQAYEQYF
DNA: TGTGCCAGCAGCCACGGACAGGCCTACGAGCAGTACTTC
D: TRBD1
J: TRBJ2-7
size: many
V: TRBV7-8

CDR3: CASSYAGQGNEQYF
DNA: TGTGCCAGCAGTTACGCGGGACAGGGAAACGAGCAGTACTTC
D: TRBD1
J: TRBJ2-7
size: .
V: TRBV6-2/TRBV6-3

CDR3: CASSPGTGYQETQYF
DNA: TGTGCCAGCAGTCCAGGAACAGGGTACCAAGAGACCCAGTACTTC
D: .
J: TRBJ2-5
size: many
V: TRBV27

CDR3: CSVEGLAGVREQYF
DNA: TGCAGCGTGGAGGGACTAGCGGGGGTTCGAGAGCAGTACTTC
D: TRBD2
J: TRBJ2-7
size: .
V: TRBV29-1